The 30 T cell receptor beta chains presented below share a single source sample, sequenced in a study of regulatory T cells in long-lasting Graves disease. Stated time point: newly diagnosed GD, antithyroid drugs for less than 3 months. The TCR library was made from RNA that had been extracted from PBMCs in TRIzol. Investigators prepared the TCR beta libraries by applying iRepertoire HTBI primers and Arm-PCR of CDR3 regions. TCRdb re-derived calls from the multiplex PCR reads in MiXCR, one entry per CDR3 protein. The sample includes 420,000 or so distinct CDR3 sequences, about 15% of them seen just once. The data were also submitted as part of a second study, on T cells in Graves' hyperthyroidism and ophthalmopathy.

Here the sequenced sample was peripheral blood mononuclear cells (PBMCs), taken at new diagnosis, from a patient treated with antithyroid drugs. These receptors all come from a woman between 18 and 29 years old with Graves disease.

The table lists this clonotype with many counts. CDR3 in DNA: TGTGCCAGCAGCTCCAAGAGGAACACTGAAGCTTTCTTT. It translates to CASSSKRNTEAFF. This chain joins TRBV11-3 and TRBJ1-1, with unresolved D. This CDR3 spans 13 amino acids. CDR1 is SGHNT, CDR2 YENEEA, per germline. The V end was cut by 4 bases, the J end by 1 base, with 7 bases between.

The sample holds many counts of this clonotype. This chain uses TRBV12-3 or TRBV12-4 with TRBJ2-1, with TRBD2 matching over 7 bases. This CDR3 contains 15 residues. Losses at the gene ends were 6 bases for V and 6 bases for J; bases not matched to a gene: 11. CDR3 sequence (DNA): TGTGCCAGCAGCCCGAGCGGGAAAAGTATCAATGAGCAGTTCTTC. It encodes CASSPSGKSINEQFF.

The rearrangement joins TRBV10-1 to TRBJ2-3; 7 nucleotides line up with TRBD2. This CDR3 has 14 residues. The V and J ends lost 7 bases and 5 bases, in that order; junction bases with no gene match: 9. Germline values: CDR1 WNHNN, CDR2 SYGVQD (reference sequence). The CDR3 sequence: CASKPSGTIDTQYF. CDR3 in DNA: TGCGCCAGCAAACCTAGCGGAACCATAGATACGCAGTATTTT.

The rearrangement uses TRBV7-9 and TRBJ2-5; 9 positions agree with TRBD2. J gave up 4 bases and V 5 bases, and 5 bases lay outside the gene matches. The germline V gene encodes CDR1 SEHNR and CDR2 FQNEAQ (reference sequence). There are 14 residues in the CDR3. The CDR3 here is CASSAGTSPETQYF. CDR3 bases: TGTGCCAGCAGCGCAGGGACTAGCCCAGAGACCCAGTACTTC.

This clonotype was recorded many times. This chain's CDR3 is CASSPRYGANVLTF. In DNA form, the CDR3 reads TGTGCCAGCAGTCCGAGGTACGGGGCCAACGTCCTGACTTTC. This rearrangement joins TRBV7-2 to TRBJ2-6; D ambiguous. Germline V lookup: CDR1 SGHTA, CDR2 FQGNSA. V lost 6 bases and J lost 4, with 10 bases in between. This CDR3 contains 14 residues.

This clonotype was seen at least ten times. The chain recombines TRBV20-1 with TRBJ2-7, with D perhaps matching TRBD1 or TRBD2 (5 bases each). CDR1 is DFQATT, CDR2 SNEGSKA, per germline (reference sequence). V shed 1 base and J shed 0 bases, with 10 bases lying between them. The CDR3 spans 14 residues. Here the CDR3 DNA reads TGCAGTGCTAGAGTTTGGGGGAGCTCCTACGAGCAGTACTTC. Its translation is CSARVWGSSYEQYF.

This clonotype was found a few times. V gene TRBV4-1 combines with J gene TRBJ2-5, with a weak D call TRBD1 (5 bases). V was cut by 0 bases and J by 2 bases, with 10 bases left in between. This CDR3 comprises 15 residues. Per germline, CDR1 MGHRA and CDR2 YSYEKL. CDR3 protein: CASSQEGRQQETQYF. In DNA form, the CDR3 reads TGCGCCAGCAGCCAAGAGGGGCGGCAGCAAGAGACCCAGTACTTC.

This clonotype was seen a few times. The genes are TRBV20-1 and TRBJ2-1, with TRBD2 identical over 8 bases. Germline CDR1 and CDR2: DFQATT and SNEGSKA (reference sequence). V shed 1 base, J shed 6 bases, and the junction held 11 bases outside the gene matches. The CDR3 sequence is 16 residues long. This chain's CDR3 is CSARVGAGENFNEQFF. The DNA of the CDR3 is TGCAGTGCTAGAGTAGGAGCGGGAGAAAATTTCAATGAGCAGTTCTTC.

This clonotype has at least ten counts. The chain employs TRBV30 and TRBJ1-1; TRBD1 matches at 10 bases. After removal of 3 bases from V and 4 bases from J, the junction contained 11 bases not matched to a gene. Germline V gives CDR1 GTSNPN, CDR2 SVGIG (reference sequence). The CDR3 has 16 amino acids. This CDR3 reads CAWRESGTGVGTEAFF. The CDR3 region has the DNA TGTGCCTGGAGAGAGTCCGGGACAGGGGTCGGCACTGAAGCTTTCTTT.

In this sample, this clonotype turned up many times. The chain combines TRBV29-1 with TRBJ2-3; the D is unclear. The germline V gene has CDR1 SQVTM and CDR2 ANQGSEA. Trimming removed 0 bases at V and 2 bases at J, with 3 bases between. This CDR3 spans 12 amino acids. CDR3 DNA: TGCAGCGTTGAAGAGCCCACAGATACGCAGTATTTT. Protein: CSVEEPTDTQYF.

This clonotype was counted at least ten times. The V gene is TRBV27, the J gene TRBJ2-1; D gene unclear. Germline assignment: CDR1 MNHEY and CDR2 SMNVEV (reference sequence). This CDR3 region has 16 residues. Trimming removed 2 bases from V and 0 bases from J, with 11 bases in between. CDR3 DNA: TGTGCCAGCAGTTTAGACGGACGTTTCTCCTACAATGAGCAGTTCTTC. Amino acids: CASSLDGRFSYNEQFF.

V and J are TRBV30 and TRBJ2-1; 11 bases map to TRBD1. Germline V gene lookup returns CDR1 GTSNPN and CDR2 SVGIG (reference sequence). The CDR3 runs 15 residues. V dropped 5 bases and J dropped 3; count of bases not matched to a gene: 6. The CDR3 loop reads CAWETGTGGYNEQFF. DNA of the CDR3: TGTGCCTGGGAAACCGGGACAGGGGGCTACAATGAGCAGTTCTTC.

The table lists this clonotype with many counts. The rearrangement uses TRBV28 and TRBJ2-7; 14 positions match TRBD2. Germline CDR1 and CDR2: MDHEN and SYDVKM. With 2 bases clipped from V and 6 bases from J, the junction kept 6 bases outside the gene matches. The CDR3 consists of 16 residues. The CDR3 coding sequence is TGTGCCAGCAGTTTACCCGGACTAGCGGGAGGAGTCGAGCAGTACTTC. Translation: CASSLPGLAGGVEQYF.

Ten or more counts support this clonotype. This chain joins TRBV11-2 and TRBJ1-2; D remains ambiguous. This CDR3 comprises 12 residues. The V gene's germline CDR1 is SGHAT and CDR2 FQNNGV. Trimming removed 5 bases from V and 4 bases from J, with 8 bases in between. This chain's CDR3 is CASSGELYGYTF. DNA for the CDR3: TGTGCCAGCAGCGGTGAACTCTATGGCTACACCTTC.

This clonotype appeared many times. The V gene is TRBV20-1, the J gene TRBJ2-3; no clear D. CDR3 length equals 15 residues. The germline CDR1 and CDR2 sequences are DFQATT and SNEGSKA (reference sequence). Trimming shortened V by 6 bases and J by 0 bases, and 16 bases separated the two germline ends. The CDR3 coding sequence is TGCAGTGCCACATCAACTCTCACCAGCACAGATACGCAGTATTTT. It codes for CSATSTLTSTDTQYF.

With regard to this clonotype: This may be a read error, as it is one base from a much larger clone. This chain uses TRBV30 with TRBJ2-1; possible D gene TRBD1, 5 bases. Looked up from germline, CDR1 is GTSNPN and CDR2 is SVGIG (reference sequence). This CDR3 is built from 12 residues. V lost 0 bases and J lost 10, with 10 bases in between. CDR3 in DNA: TGTGCCTGGAGTGTACAGGCCCAGGAGCAGTTCTTC. It is translated as CAWSVQAQEQFF.

The rearrangement links TRBV6-1 to TRBJ1-1; 7 positions agree with TRBD1. The CDR3 runs to 13 residues. J gave up 5 bases and V 6 bases, and 6 bases lay outside the gene matches. The germline V gene encodes CDR1 MNHNS and CDR2 SASEGT. CDR3 in amino acids: CASSTGDWTEAFF. For the CDR3, the DNA is TGTGCCAGCAGCACAGGGGATTGGACTGAAGCTTTCTTT.

This clonotype has at least ten counts. The genes are TRBV28 and TRBJ1-5; no definite D call. CDR1 and CDR2 (germline): MDHEN, SYDVKM. The CDR3 extends over 14 amino acids. V was clipped by 3 bases and J by 1 base, with 7 bases between them. CDR3 sequence: CASSLHLSNQPQHF. DNA of the CDR3: TGTGCCAGCAGTTTGCATCTGAGCAATCAGCCCCAGCATTTT.

The chain has TRBV7-2 and TRBJ2-7; 10 bases agree with TRBD2. Trimming removed 1 base from V and 4 bases from J; junction bases left unmatched: 7. CDR3 length: 16 residues. Germline values: CDR1 SGHTA, CDR2 FQGNSA. CDR3 nucleotide sequence: TGTGCCAGCAGCTTAGTGGTAGCGGGAGGTATTTACGAGCAGTACTTC. It codes for CASSLVVAGGIYEQYF.

This clonotype was seen a handful of times. The gene calls are TRBV27 and TRBJ2-3; a possible D gene is TRBD2 (6 bases). This CDR3 is 17 amino acids long. V was clipped by 6 bases and J by 1 base, with 20 bases between them. CDR1 is MNHEY and CDR2 is SMNVEV in the germline V gene (reference sequence). The CDR3 bases are TGTGCCAGCAGCTCCCCTTTAGCGGTCCTCCGCACAGATACGCAGTATTTT. It codes for CASSSPLAVLRTDTQYF.

The chain carries TRBV3-1 and TRBJ2-7; 11 bases line up with TRBD2. The germline V gene encodes CDR1 LGHDT and CDR2 YNNKEL (reference sequence). CDR3 length: 15 residues. The ends lost 3 bases at V and 2 bases at J; junction bases unmatched: 3. The CDR3 region is CASSQGLAVPYEQYF. CDR3 sequence (DNA): TGTGCCAGCAGCCAGGGACTAGCGGTTCCCTACGAGCAGTACTTC.

V gene TRBV24-1 combines with J gene TRBJ2-3; either TRBD1 or TRBD2 may supply D (5 bases each). The CDR3 sequence is 17 residues long. Trimming removed 3 bases at V and 0 bases at J, with 15 bases between. The germline V gene has CDR1 KGHDR and CDR2 SFDVKD. The CDR3 sequence is CATSDPKPGPSTDTQYF. CDR3 sequence (DNA): TGTGCCACCAGTGATCCGAAACCGGGACCCAGCACAGATACGCAGTATTTT.

This clonotype came up many times. The chain has TRBV6-2 or TRBV6-3 and TRBJ2-1; 11 bases line up with TRBD2. The germline V gene has CDR1 MNHEY and CDR2 SVGEGT. CDR3 length equals 16 residues. The trim removed 4 bases at V and 4 bases at J, leaving 6 bases unmatched. CDR3 bases: TGTGCCAGCAGTTTCCTGACTAGCGGGATGTACAATGAGCAGTTCTTC. It codes for CASSFLTSGMYNEQFF.

This clonotype was seen at least ten times. The chain joins TRBV5-1 to TRBJ1-1; possibly TRBD1 for D (5 bases). V lost 2 bases to trimming and J lost 0 bases, with 20 bases between them. From germline, CDR1 is SGHRS and CDR2 YFSETQ. The CDR3 spans 18 residues. CDR3 in DNA: TGCGCCAGCAGCTTCAACCCGTCTTGGGGGGTAGTGAACACTGAAGCTTTCTTT. It encodes CASSFNPSWGVVNTEAFF.

With respect to this clonotype: This sequence may be a read error, since a much larger clone differs from it by one base. This is likely a read error, given that the CDR3 carries no conserved phenylalanine or tryptophan at its end. V is TRBV29-1 and J is TRBJ2-7; 7 bases are a match to TRBD1. With V trimmed by 1 base and J by 2 bases, 8 bases remained unmatched. Per germline, CDR1 SQVTM and CDR2 ANQGSEA. CDR3 length: 15 amino acids. This chain's CDR3 is CSVEGTPGQPYEQYL. The DNA of the CDR3 is TGCAGCGTTGAAGGGACTCCGGGACAGCCCTACGAGCAGTACCTC.

This clonotype was counted ten times or more. CDR3 loop: CASSQVKGLNTEAFF. CDR3 in DNA: TGTGCCAGCAGCCAAGTTAAGGGCTTGAACACTGAAGCTTTCTTT. The V and J genes are TRBV3-1 and TRBJ1-1; no reliable D call. V was trimmed by 1 base and J by 0 bases, leaving 9 bases between them. The germline V gene has CDR1 LGHDT and CDR2 YNNKEL (reference sequence). The CDR3 covers 15 residues. Supplemented by reference TRBV3-1 and TRBJ1-1, the full variable domain reads DTAVSQTPKYLVTQMGNDKSIKCEQNLGHDTMYWYKQDSKKFLKIMFSYNNKELIINETVPNRFSPKSPDKAHLNLHINSLELGDSAVYFCASSQVKGLNTEAFFGQGTRLTVV.

This clonotype showed up many times. This chain links TRBV29-1 with TRBJ2-1, with a tentative D call TRBD1 (5 bases). Germline V gives CDR1 SQVTM, CDR2 ANQGSEA. With 7 bases removed from V and 0 bases from J, the gap between germline ends came to 16 bases. The CDR3 runs to 15 residues. In DNA, the CDR3 is TGCAGCGGCAAATTGTGGGGCGGCTCCTACAATGAGCAGTTCTTC. Translating it yields CSGKLWGGSYNEQFF.

About this clonotype: A read error may explain this, as a much larger clone is one base away. The chain employs TRBV7-9 and TRBJ1-1, with D uncertain. The CDR3 loop spans 13 amino acids. Germline CDR1 SEHNR, CDR2 FQNEAQ (reference sequence). CDR3 in DNA: TGTGCCAGCAGCTTAAGATGGCCCACTAAAGCTTTCTTT. Its translation: CASSLRWPTKAFF. The full variable domain, in which reference TRBV7-9 and TRBJ1-1 provide the parts outside the CDR3, is DTGVSQNPRHKITKRGQNVTFRCDPISEHNRLYWYRQTLGQGPEFLTYFQNEAQLEKSRLLSDRFSAERPKGSFSTLEIQRTEQGDSAMYLCASSLRWPTKAFFGQGTRLTVV.

This clonotype was counted ten times or more. V is TRBV28 and J is TRBJ2-5; TRBD1 is a possible D gene (5 bases). V lost 2 bases and J lost 5, with 12 bases in between. This CDR3 comprises 14 residues. Looked up from germline, CDR1 is MDHEN and CDR2 is SYDVKM. DNA for the CDR3: TGTGCCAGCAGTTTAGTTGGGGCGAGGGAGACCCAGTACTTC. It codes for CASSLVGARETQYF.

This clonotype came up a few times. The chain carries TRBV10-3 and TRBJ1-5; unclear D gene. Germline V CDR1 and CDR2: ENHRY, SYGVKD. The ends were cut back, 2 bases at V and 6 bases at J, with 11 bases in the middle. There are 14 residues in the CDR3. The CDR3 is CAISEAGVSQPQHF. CDR3 nucleotide sequence: TGTGCCATCAGTGAGGCGGGAGTCAGTCAGCCCCAGCATTTT.